The clone carrying this T cell receptor (beta chain) is a singleton in its sample. Trimming cost V 0 bases and J 8 bases, with 16 bases left between them. The CDR3 spans 15 residues. Looked up from germline, CDR1 is LGHNA and CDR2 is YNFKEQ. This record belongs to a study of blood T cell repertoires in COVID-19. This table comes from immunoSEQ multiplex PCR, and its TCRdb copy is limited to in-frame clones, with some not included. Of roughly 250,000 clones in the sample, about 88% were seen once. The chain carries TRBV4-2 and TRBJ1-2; D is possibly TRBD1 (6 bases). The source material was peripheral blood. This TCR was sampled from a woman aged 40-49 years who had recovered from COVID-19. In DNA, the CDR3 is TGTGCCAGCAGCCAAGATCTTACAGGGCTACGAGGCTACACCTTC. This translates into CASSQDLTGLRGYTF.